These 18 T cell receptor beta chains came from one sample sequenced in a study of spatial heterogeneity in lung cancer. Each CDR3 protein is one row after TCRdb ran MiXCR on the 5' RACE reads. Of under 20,000 distinct CDR3 sequences listed, approximately 18% are singletons. Time point in this sample: sample taken at primary tumor resection. In each case, whole RNA from tumor, nontumor lung or frozen PBMC was sequenced unsorted. This sample comprised PBMCs, obtained at surgery. The receptors stem from a male donor with early-stage non-small cell lung cancer.

For this clonotype: This may arise from a read error, as a much more abundant clone is one base away. The V call is TRBV20-1, the J call TRBJ1-6; 7 bases agree with TRBD1. The CDR3 runs to 18 residues. Germline CDR1 is DFQATT and CDR2 is SNEGSKA (reference sequence). Trimming took 3 bases from V and 9 from J; bases not matched to a gene: 20. The CDR3: CSASRHTPTTGIFSPLHF. The CDR3 nucleotides are TGCAGTGCTAGTAGACACACCCCAACGACAGGGATTTTTTCACCCCTCCACTTT.

A few counts support this clonotype. The chain employs TRBV14 and TRBJ2-5, with TRBD2 as a possible D gene (5 bases). The germline CDR1 and CDR2 sequences are SGHDN and FVKESK. The CDR3 has 14 residues. Trimming cost V 4 bases and J 5 bases, with 14 bases left between them. The chain's CDR3 is CASSRSEGRETQYF. The DNA for the CDR3 is TGTGCCAGCAGCCGGTCTGAGGGAAGGGAGACCCAGTACTTC. The full variable domain, its missing parts supplied by reference TRBV14 and TRBJ2-5, is EAGVTQFPSHSVIEKGQTVTLRCDPISGHDNLYWYRRVMGKEIKFLLHFVKESKQDESGMPNNRFLAERTGGTYSTLKVQPAELEDSGVYFCASSRSEGRETQYFGPGTRLLVL.

This clonotype was detected only a few times. The rearrangement links TRBV3-1 to TRBJ2-4; TRBD2 matches 11 bases. The CDR3 runs to 16 residues. The germline CDR1 and CDR2 sequences are LGHDT and YNNKEL (reference sequence). Trimming took 4 bases from V and 0 from J; bases not matched to a gene: 2. CDR3 sequence (DNA): TGTGCCAGCAGCCGCGGACTAGCGGGAGCCAAAAACATTCAGTACTTC. This sequence encodes CASSRGLAGAKNIQYF.

At least ten counts were recorded for this clonotype. The chain uses TRBV6-4 and TRBJ2-7; D is possibly TRBD1 (5 bases). CDR3 length: 15 residues. Trimming pared 7 bases from V and 1 base from J, leaving 17 bases between. Germline V gene data show CDR1 as MRHNA and CDR2 as SNTAGT. The DNA for the CDR3 is TGTGCCAGCATTTTCACAGGCAGGGAATCCTACGAGCAGTACTTC. Its protein product is CASIFTGRESYEQYF.

This clonotype was detected many times. The chain carries TRBV24-1 and TRBJ2-1, with a tentative D call TRBD2 (6 bases). The germline gives CDR1 KGHDR, CDR2 SFDVKD. V lost 5 bases to trimming and J lost 0 bases, with 10 bases between them. This CDR3 comprises 15 residues. The CDR3 nucleotides are TGTGCCACCAGTGCTGGAGGGAGCTCCTACAATGAGCAGTTCTTC. Its translation: CATSAGGSSYNEQFF.

At least ten counts were recorded for this clonotype. The chain employs TRBV9 and TRBJ1-6, with unresolved D. The length of the CDR3 is 13 residues. Germline-derived CDR1 and CDR2 are SGDLS and YYNGEE. V gave up 3 bases and J gave up 7 bases, with 8 bases separating them. The CDR3 DNA reads as TGTGCCAGCAGCGAGGGCCCCAATTCACCCCTCCACTTT. Translating gives CASSEGPNSPLHF.

This clonotype came up a few times. This sequence joins TRBV20-1 and TRBJ1-2, with 9 positions matching TRBD1. This CDR3 has 14 amino acids. Germline CDR1 is DFQATT and CDR2 is SNEGSKA (reference sequence). V trimming: 4 bases; J trimming: 6 bases; junction bases outside the gene matches: 9. Here the CDR3 reads CSAKPGTGNHGYTF. The CDR3 DNA is TGCAGTGCTAAACCCGGGACAGGGAACCATGGCTACACCTTC.

Comment on this clonotype: A much more abundant neighbour one base away suggests this may be a read error. The V gene is TRBV27, the J gene TRBJ2-7; 7 bases are shared with TRBD2. The V gene's germline CDR1 is MNHEY and CDR2 SMNVEV (reference sequence). This CDR3 comprises 16 residues. Trimming took 4 bases from V and 0 from J; bases not matched to a gene: 9. The CDR3 DNA is TGTGCCAGCAGTTATGGGAGGGTCGCAGGCTCCTACGAGCAGTACTTC. Translation gives CASSYGRVAGSYEQYF.

This clonotype is labeled medium-sized. The chain combines TRBV29-1 with TRBJ1-1; 7 nucleotides align to TRBD1. The V gene's germline CDR1 is SQVTM and CDR2 ANQGSEA. V shed 7 bases and J 5 bases; nucleotides not matched to a gene: 7. The CDR3 totals 12 residues. CDR3 region: CSGGRGITEAFF. Here the CDR3 DNA reads TGCAGCGGGGGCAGGGGGATTACTGAAGCTTTCTTT.

Sample share makes this clonotype medium-sized. This chain connects TRBV4-2 to TRBJ2-7; TRBD2 is a possible D gene (5 bases). Looked up from germline, CDR1 is LGHNA and CDR2 is YNFKEQ. CDR3 length equals 15 residues. Trimming shortened V by 0 bases and J by 6 bases, and 15 bases separated the two germline ends. The CDR3 region is CASSQDQASLGEQYF. In nucleotides, the CDR3 is TGTGCCAGCAGCCAAGATCAGGCTAGCTTGGGCGAGCAGTACTTC.

Concerning this clonotype itself: Since a much larger clone is just one base distant, this may be a read error. The missing conserved phenylalanine or tryptophan at the end of this CDR3 makes a read error likely. The chain is built from TRBV7-6 and TRBJ2-7, with no clear D. This CDR3 is 14 amino acids long. The germline V and J ends were trimmed by 3 bases and 2 bases, with 11 bases remaining between them. Germline V gene lookup returns CDR1 SGHVS and CDR2 FNYEAQ. The CDR3, as DNA: TGTGCCAGCAGCTTTGGCAGTAGTACCTACGAGCAGTACCTC. Translating gives CASSFGSSTYEQYL.

To note about this clonotype: A much larger clone lies one base from this, so it may be a read error. The gene calls are TRBV3-1 and TRBJ2-2; the match to TRBD2 covers 8 bases. The CDR3 runs to 16 residues. The V gene's germline CDR1 is LGHDT and CDR2 YNNKEL (reference sequence). The V gene end was trimmed by 8 bases and the J gene end by 5 bases; junction bases not matched to a gene: 13. The CDR3: CASGLGVRGETGELFF. In DNA form, the CDR3 reads TGTGCCAGCGGCCTTGGCGTGCGGGGGGAAACCGGGGAGCTGTTTTTT.

By share of the sample, this clonotype is medium-sized (0.01 to 0.1%). The chain carries TRBV7-9 and TRBJ1-1; 7 bases fit TRBD1. Trimming removed 3 bases from V and 5 bases from J; junction bases left unmatched: 6. The germline CDR1 and CDR2 sequences are SEHNR and FQNEAQ (reference sequence). The CDR3 consists of 14 residues. The CDR3 bases are TGTGCCAGCAGCTTCCGACAGGGTCGAACTGAAGCTTTCTTT. This gives the protein CASSFRQGRTEAFF.

This clonotype was counted many times. The chain employs TRBV20-1 and TRBJ2-1, with 11 bases aligning to TRBD2. V shed 4 bases, J shed 3 bases, and the junction held 5 bases outside the gene matches. Germline V CDR1 and CDR2: DFQATT, SNEGSKA (reference sequence). The CDR3 loop spans 15 amino acids. CDR3 residues: CSATSGGSFYNEQFF. The CDR3, as DNA: TGCAGTGCTACTAGCGGGGGGTCTTTCTACAATGAGCAGTTCTTC.

In this sample, this clonotype is medium-sized. The chain uses TRBV20-1 and TRBJ2-2; no clear D gene. Germline CDR1 reads DFQATT; CDR2 reads SNEGSKA (reference sequence). This CDR3 spans 15 amino acids. Between the trimmed V and J ends, which lost 0 bases and 0 bases, there was a span of 8 bases. The CDR3 protein is CSAREDATNTGELFF. CDR3 nucleotides: TGCAGTGCTAGAGAAGACGCCACGAACACCGGGGAGCTGTTTTTT.

This clonotype came up a few times. This chain connects TRBV5-1 to TRBJ2-5, with D possibly matching TRBD2 (7 bases). CDR1 is SGHRS and CDR2 is YFSETQ in the germline V gene. The V end was cut by 6 bases, the J end by 2 bases, with 14 bases between. The CDR3 runs 14 residues. The CDR3 loop reads CASNEGRGQETQYF. Written as DNA, the CDR3 is TGCGCCAGCAACGAAGGGAGGGGGCAAGAGACCCAGTACTTC.

This clonotype has at least ten counts. The gene calls are TRBV28 and TRBJ2-2; 7 nucleotides match TRBD1. The germline gives CDR1 MDHEN, CDR2 SYDVKM. The CDR3 covers 14 residues. After removal of 11 bases from V and 2 bases from J, the junction contained 8 bases not matched to a gene. In DNA, the CDR3 is TGTGCCTCAGAGACAGGGTATAACACCGGGGAGCTGTTTTTT. This encodes CASETGYNTGELFF.

The rearrangement joins TRBV6-8 to TRBJ2-1, with D possibly TRBD2 on 7 matching bases. V was pared by 5 bases and J by 0 bases, with 17 bases between. Germline V gene data show CDR1 as MNHGY and CDR2 as SAAAGT. The CDR3 has 17 amino acids. Written as DNA, the CDR3 is TGTGCCAGCAGTAACCGAAGCCGGGGGGCCTCCTACAATGAGCAGTTCTTC. This gives the protein CASSNRSRGASYNEQFF.